Described below is a single T cell receptor (beta chain) sequence and its context. This record comes from a study of identifying expanded T cells in peripheral blood. Assay used: immunoSEQ multiplex PCR; TCRdb lists only in-frame clones, some missing. Of some 80,000 clones in the sample, approximately 90% were seen once. With 1 base removed from V and 10 bases from J, the gap between germline ends came to 22 bases. Germline lookup yields CDR1 MGHRA and CDR2 YSYEKL. This CDR3 has 16 residues. The chain has TRBV4-1 and TRBJ1-2, with TRBD1 as a possible D gene (5 bases). This clonotype was obtained from a person aged 18 to 75 in good health. Sequencing was performed on blood. The CDR3 protein is CASSQVATSRGRDYTF. For the CDR3, the DNA is TGCGCCAGCAGCCAAGTTGCGACATCGAGGGGTCGGGACTACACCTTC.